The 11 T cell receptor beta chains given below trace back to one sample, sequenced in a study of shared clonotypes between healthy human individuals. Naive CD8 isolation took CD45RO-negative cells positively selected for CCR7 and excluded terminally differentiated effector memory CD45RA+ cells. The repertoire was sequenced with immunoSEQ multiplex PCR; TCRdb's copy has only in-frame clones and lacks some. This table holds hundreds of thousands of clones, around 96% found once. The sample comprised naive CD8+ T cells sorted from blood. These receptors came from a woman under 40 in good health.

The chain links TRBV4-2 to TRBJ1-3; the D is unclear. CDR1 and CDR2 (germline): LGHNA, YNFKEQ. This CDR3 is 16 amino acids long. Trimming removed 0 bases from V and 2 bases from J, with 11 bases in between. CDR3 nucleotides: TGTGCCAGCAGCCAAGATATGTTAGAGGCTGGAAACACCATATATTTT. Translation: CASSQDMLEAGNTIYF.

This sequence joins TRBV9 and TRBJ2-7; 7 bases line up with TRBD2. J lost 2 bases, V lost 0 bases, and 5 bases had no gene match. This CDR3 is built from 15 residues. Germline V gene lookup returns CDR1 SGDLS and CDR2 YYNGEE. This CDR3 is CASSVDPAGPYEQYF. CDR3 bases: TGTGCCAGCAGCGTAGATCCAGCGGGACCCTACGAGCAGTACTTC.

This clone was observed once. The CDR3 DNA reads as TGTGCCAGCAGCTTAGCGCTAGGGGGGCGCGAGGACAATGAGCAGTTCTTC. As protein: CASSLALGGREDNEQFF. The chain joins TRBV7-9 to TRBJ2-1, with D perhaps matching TRBD1 or TRBD2 (6 bases each). This CDR3 spans 17 amino acids. V gave up 0 bases and J gave up 5 bases, with 17 bases separating them. Germline V gene sequence: CDR1 SEHNR, CDR2 FQNEAQ (reference sequence).

The rearrangement links TRBV27 to TRBJ1-3; maybe TRBD1 (5 bases). This CDR3 contains 16 residues. Trimming stripped 5 bases from V and 1 base from J, with 15 bases between. Germline V CDR1 and CDR2: MNHEY, SMNVEV (reference sequence). Here the CDR3 reads CASSTLASGSGNTIYF. CDR3 DNA: TGTGCCAGCAGTACACTGGCGTCAGGGTCTGGAAACACCATATATTTT.

In the case of this clone: The limits of the CDR3 on the DNA are not certain, so only TCRdb's listed CDR3 is given. The chain carries TRBV7-3 and TRBJ2-3; TRBD2, the table's D call, was not compared with the DNA. Counting both end residues, the CDR3 totals 16 amino acids. From germline, CDR1 is SGHTA and CDR2 FQGTGA. CDR3 protein: CASSLREDFGPDTQYF.

V usage is TRBV7-9 and J usage is TRBJ1-1; D gene unclear. The germline V and J ends were trimmed by 2 bases and 0 bases, with 10 bases remaining between them. The CDR3 is 15 residues long. The V gene's germline CDR1 is SEHNR and CDR2 FQNEAQ (reference sequence). The CDR3 DNA is TGTGCCAGCAGCTTACCGCACAGACTGAACACTGAAGCTTTCTTT. Its protein is CASSLPHRLNTEAFF.

This chain joins TRBV5-8 and TRBJ2-5; D gene unclear. The germline V gene has CDR1 SGHTS and CDR2 YDEGEE. V lost 5 bases and J 4 bases, leaving 18 bases between the germline ends. The length of the CDR3 is 15 residues. CDR3 DNA sequence: TGTGCCAGCAGAAAAAAACGGCGGAAGGGAGAGACCCAGTACTTC. As protein: CASRKKRRKGETQYF.

A single count supports this clone. This chain joins TRBV2 and TRBJ2-7, with D hard to call. The V end lost 5 bases, the J end lost 0 bases, and 5 bases lay between the germline ends. The CDR3 has 12 amino acids. Germline assignment: CDR1 SNHLY and CDR2 FYNNEI. CDR3 in DNA: TGTGCCAGCAGTTTTAACTCCTACGAGCAGTACTTC. It yields the protein CASSFNSYEQYF.

In its sample, this clone was seen a few times. Different DNA sequences within this sample yield the same CDR3. This chain uses TRBV28 with TRBJ1-1; D uncertain. Germline V gene lookup returns CDR1 MDHEN and CDR2 SYDVKM. CDR3 length equals 14 residues. Trimming left V 2 bases short and J 1 base short, with 8 bases between. The CDR3 DNA reads TGTGCCAGCAGTTTAACACGTTCGAACACTGAAGCTTTCTTT. Protein: CASSLTRSNTEAFF.

This chain uses TRBV4-1 with TRBJ2-7, with D hard to call. The CDR3 contains 15 residues. Between the trimmed V and J ends, which lost 1 base and 0 bases, there was a span of 10 bases. Germline CDR1 and CDR2: MGHRA and YSYEKL. The CDR3: CASSQGAQSSYEQYF. CDR3 DNA sequence: TGCGCCAGCAGCCAAGGGGCCCAGAGCTCCTACGAGCAGTACTTC.

V usage is TRBV10-1 and J usage is TRBJ2-1, with 10 bases matching TRBD2. V shed 0 bases, J shed 15 bases, and the junction held 8 bases outside the gene matches. The CDR3 extends over 14 amino acids. Germline V gene sequence: CDR1 WNHNN, CDR2 SYGVQD (reference sequence). Written as DNA, the CDR3 is TGCGCCAGCAGTGAGTCGGCTAGCGGGAGTGAGGTGTTCTTC. It specifies CASSESASGSEVFF.